The rows below give T cell receptor beta chains drawn from one sample of a study of CD8 T cells in ankylosing spondylitis. TCRdb ran MiXCR on the 5' RACE reads and lists one entry per CDR3 protein. The table includes about 190,000 distinct CDR3 sequences, around 13% detected once. Sequences were obtained from blood, either unsorted or a sorted T cell fraction (not recorded which). These TCRs come from a female donor with ankylosing spondylitis or in good health (not recorded which). The conserved cysteine and the conserved F or W are not part of the CDR3 here. Fields, in order: CDR3 length, clone size, J gene, V gene, CDR3 protein. Not every row has a clone size; where given, it reads once, few, many or a size class.

length: 12
size: many
J: TRBJ1-1
V: TRBV24-1
CDR3: ATSDRGGITEAF

length: 13
size: many
J: TRBJ1-3
V: TRBV12-3/TRBV12-4
CDR3: ASSSGPRWGNTIY

length: 11
size: many
J: TRBJ1-1
V: TRBV5-1
CDR3: ASGRGVNTEAF

length: 14
size: NA
J: TRBJ2-5
V: TRBV5-1
CDR3: ASSFRTSGTQETQY

length: 11
size: many
J: TRBJ2-7
V: TRBV2
CDR3: ASSEATGVEQY

length: 19
size: few
J: TRBJ2-2
V: TRBV11-2
CDR3: ASQGRGGITIQKKKTGELF

length: 11
size: many
J: TRBJ2-5
V: TRBV6-1
CDR3: ASSLDRGGTQY

length: 16
size: many
J: TRBJ1-5
V: TRBV27
CDR3: ASSLRAGGGSINQPQH

length: 12
size: NA
J: TRBJ1-2
V: TRBV12-3/TRBV12-4
CDR3: ASSFRTRVYGYT

length: 13
size: few
J: TRBJ2-2
V: TRBV25-1
CDR3: ASSAAGRDTGELF

length: 12
size: many
J: TRBJ1-5
V: TRBV20-1
CDR3: SALQGQGGQPQH

length: 12
size: many
J: TRBJ1-6
V: TRBV12-3/TRBV12-4
CDR3: ASSSLRFNSPLH

length: 12
size: NA
J: TRBJ1-1
V: TRBV4-2
CDR3: ASSQGDRATEAF

length: 14
size: NA
J: TRBJ1-1
V: TRBV4-2
CDR3: ASSQDPGLGLTEAF

length: 14
size: NA
J: TRBJ2-5
V: TRBV20-1
CDR3: SAIGLRRGYEETQY

length: 12
size: many
J: TRBJ2-7
V: TRBV20-1
CDR3: SARVRDSDYEQY

length: 11
size: NA
J: TRBJ2-5
V: TRBV29-1
CDR3: SVQQGFQETQY

length: 20
size: few
J: TRBJ2-1
V: TRBV6-2/TRBV6-3
CDR3: ASSTTDLLAVLSQSSYNEQF

length: 17
size: few
J: TRBJ2-1
V: TRBV10-3
CDR3: AISESELAGASSYNEQF

length: 13
size: many
J: TRBJ2-7
V: TRBV7-2
CDR3: ASSLDTQSSYEQY

length: 10
size: many
J: TRBJ2-5
V: TRBV27
CDR3: ASPRSGETQY

length: 13
size: many
J: TRBJ2-1
V: TRBV5-4
CDR3: ASSPGLADYNEQF

length: 13
size: NA
J: TRBJ2-1
V: TRBV11-3
CDR3: ASSLASGILDEQF

length: 14
size: NA
J: TRBJ2-1
V: TRBV7-2
CDR3: ASSLAARAGGASQF

length: 14
size: many
J: TRBJ2-7
V: TRBV28
CDR3: ASSTTRTGPDYEQY